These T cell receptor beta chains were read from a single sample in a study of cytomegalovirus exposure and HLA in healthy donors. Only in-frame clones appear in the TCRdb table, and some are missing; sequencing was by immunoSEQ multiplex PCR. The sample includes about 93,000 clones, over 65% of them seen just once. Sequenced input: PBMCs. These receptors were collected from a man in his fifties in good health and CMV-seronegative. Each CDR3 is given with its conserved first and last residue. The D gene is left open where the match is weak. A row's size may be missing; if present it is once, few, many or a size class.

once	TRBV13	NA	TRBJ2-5	TGTGCCAGCAGCTTATCCTACGAGACCCAGTACTTC	CASSLSYETQYF
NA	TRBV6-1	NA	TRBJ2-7	TGTGCCAGCAGTGAACTTCCCTACGAGCAGTACTTC	CASSELPYEQYF
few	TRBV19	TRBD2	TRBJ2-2	TGTGCCAGTAGTACCGGACTAGCGGGAGGGACCGGGGAGCTGTTTTTT	CASSTGLAGGTGELFF
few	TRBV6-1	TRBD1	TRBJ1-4	TGTGCCAGCAACGGACAGGGCACCTTGAATGAAAAACTGTTTTTT	CASNGQGTLNEKLFF
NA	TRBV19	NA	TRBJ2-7	TGTGCCAGCCCAAACCGGGACTCCGTGCCTAGGGAGTACTTC	CASPNRDSVPREYF
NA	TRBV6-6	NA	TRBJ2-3	TGTGCCAGCAGGGGTGCGGGCACAGATACGCAGTATTTT	CASRGAGTDTQYF
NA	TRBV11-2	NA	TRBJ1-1	TGTGCCAGCAGAGGGGGAGGGACTGAAGCTTTCTTT	CASRGGGTEAFF
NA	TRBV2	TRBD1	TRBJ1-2	TGTGCCAGCAGGGAGGCCGGGACAGGGGGCACCTATGGCTACACCTTC	CASREAGTGGTYGYTF
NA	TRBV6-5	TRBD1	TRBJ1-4	TGTGCCAGCAGTTACGCACAGGGGGCAAAGAATGAAAAACTGTTTTTT	CASSYAQGAKNEKLFF
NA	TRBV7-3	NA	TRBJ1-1	TGTGCCAGCAGCTTAAGTGGGAGCGCCCAAGCTTTCTTT	CASSLSGSAQAFF
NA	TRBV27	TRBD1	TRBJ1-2	TGTGCCAGCAGTTTATCGACAGGGGGCGCCTATGGCTACACCTTC	CASSLSTGGAYGYTF
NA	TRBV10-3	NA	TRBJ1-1	TGTGCCATCAGTGAGTCTAAACAGGGGAACACTGAAGCTTTCTTT	CAISESKQGNTEAFF
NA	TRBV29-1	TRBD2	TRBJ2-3	TGCAGCGGCCGACTAGCGGGAGCCAGCCTTAGCACAGATACGCAGTATTTT	CSGRLAGASLSTDTQYF
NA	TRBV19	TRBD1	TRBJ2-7	TGTGCCAGTAGTTACGGGACAGACGAGCAGTACTTC	CASSYGTDEQYF
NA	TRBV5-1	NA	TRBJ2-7	TGCGCCAGCAACGAGGGCGAGAAGCAGTACTTC	CASNEGEKQYF
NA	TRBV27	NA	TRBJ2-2	TGTGCCAGCAGCCCTCTCGAGTGGGTTACAGGTTCCGGGGAGCTGTTTTTT	CASSPLEWVTGSGELFF